Listed below are T cell receptor beta chains from one sample, sequenced in a study of blood T cell repertoires in COVID-19. Sequencing was performed with immunoSEQ multiplex PCR; in TCRdb, only in-frame clones are kept and a portion is missing. The sample has about 29,000 clones, around 89% seen once; the top ten hold less than 4.5%. Source material: peripheral blood. Every receptor here comes from a human donor in a cohort sampled during active COVID-19. CDR3s include the opening cysteine and the closing phenylalanine or tryptophan. A D gene is named only where the DNA matches it firmly. The size of a clone is reported for some rows only, either as once, few or many, or as a class for expanded clones.

j_call clone_size d_call v_call cdr3_nt cdr3_aa
TRBJ2-5 - TRBD2 TRBV5-4 TGTGCCAGCAGCAACCTAGCGGGGGGGCAGGAGACCCAGTACTTC CASSNLAGGQETQYF
TRBJ1-1 - - TRBV5-1 TGCGCCAGCAGCCTAAATACAGGATCGGCGGGGGCTTTCTTT CASSLNTGSAGAFF
TRBJ2-4 - TRBD2 TRBV29-1 TGCAGCGTTGAATTCCAGCGGGGGCTAGCCAAAAACATTCAGTACTTC CSVEFQRGLAKNIQYF
TRBJ2-2 once TRBD2 TRBV5-4 TGTGCCAGCAGGCAGATGTGGGGCGGGGGGCACACCGGGGAGCTGTTTTTT CASRQMWGGGHTGELFF
TRBJ1-5 - TRBD1 TRBV2 TGTGCCAGCGGGGGACAGGGGGCGACTAATCAGCCCCAGCATTTT CASGGQGATNQPQHF
TRBJ1-1 - - TRBV14 TGTGCCAGCAGCCAGTTGGACAGATTGAACACTGAAGCTTTCTTT CASSQLDRLNTEAFF
TRBJ1-1 once - TRBV7-9 TGTGCCAGCAGCTGGCAGGGTGGTGACACTGAAGCTTTCTTT CASSWQGGDTEAFF
TRBJ1-3 - - TRBV28 TGTGCCAGCAGCCCTGGGCAGGCCTCTGGAAACACCATATATTTT CASSPGQASGNTIYF
TRBJ2-7 - TRBD2 TRBV19 TGTGCCAGTAACCAGGGAGGGGTGCAGTACTTC CASNQGGVQYF
TRBJ2-7 - - TRBV24-1 TGTGCCACCAGTGATTGGATGGGGGGCGAGCAGTACTTC CATSDWMGGEQYF
TRBJ2-3 - TRBD2 TRBV7-2 TGTGCCAGCAGCTTTAGCGGGGGGCCAGGGCATACGCAGTATTTT CASSFSGGPGHTQYF
TRBJ2-7 - - TRBV2 TGTGCCAGCAGTGCCGGGACTTACGAGCAGTACTTC CASSAGTYEQYF
TRBJ1-2 - TRBD1 TRBV6-5 TGTGCCAGCAGTCGACCGGGACAGGGCTATGGCTACACCTTC CASSRPGQGYGYTF
TRBJ2-1 - - TRBV15 TGTGCCACCAGCAGAGGGCTCAGTGAAAATGAGCAGTTCTTC CATSRGLSENEQFF
TRBJ1-5 - TRBD1 TRBV14 TGTGCCAGCAGCCAAGATAAATTGTCGTCGAGACAGGGGATAAGTCAGCCCCAGCATTTT CASSQDKLSSRQGISQPQHF
TRBJ2-1 - TRBD2 TRBV5-1 TGCGCCAGCAGCTTGATAGCGGGGGGCACCAACAATGAGCAGTTCTTC CASSLIAGGTNNEQFF
TRBJ1-1 once TRBD1 TRBV19 TGTGCCAGTAGTACCCGGGACAGTGCCCCTGAAGCTTTCTTT CASSTRDSAPEAFF
TRBJ2-7 - TRBD1 TRBV18 TGTGCCAGCTCACGATCGGGACAGGGAATCTACGAGCAGTACTTC CASSRSGQGIYEQYF
TRBJ2-1 - - TRBV4-1 TGCGCCAGCAGCCAAGACGGGGCCTACAATGAGCAGTTCTTC CASSQDGAYNEQFF
TRBJ2-5 once TRBD2 TRBV3-1/TRBV3-2 TGTGCCAGCAGCCCGGGTAGCGGGGGCCAAGAGACCCAGTACTTC CASSPGSGGQETQYF
TRBJ1-2 - TRBD1 TRBV28 TGTGCCAGCAGTCCGGACAGGTCTTATGGCTACACCTTC CASSPDRSYGYTF
TRBJ2-7 - TRBD1 TRBV19 TGTGCCAGTAGTACAGGGACAGGGATAGGGCACGAGCAGTACTTC CASSTGTGIGHEQYF
TRBJ2-5 - - TRBV5-1 TGCGCCAGCAAGCGTGGGTCAGCAGAGGAGACCCAGTACTTC CASKRGSAEETQYF
TRBJ1-2 - - TRBV6-5 TGTGCCAGCAGTTACAGGGGCCGATATGGCTACACCTTC CASSYRGRYGYTF
TRBJ2-5 - TRBD1 TRBV9 TGTGCCAGCAGCGACCGGGACAGGGGGTGGGAAGTAGAGACCCAGTACTTC CASSDRDRGWEVETQYF
TRBJ1-2 - - TRBV3-1/TRBV3-2 TGTGCCAGCAGCCAAGATAGGGGCTACTATGGCTACACCTTC CASSQDRGYYGYTF
TRBJ2-4 once - TRBV7-2 TGTGCCAGCAGCTTAGAGGGGTCCAAAAACATTCAGTACTTC CASSLEGSKNIQYF
TRBJ2-7 - - TRBV7-2 TGTGCCAGCAGCTTAGTTATGTGGAGCGAGCAGTACTTC CASSLVMWSEQYF
TRBJ2-1 - - TRBV28 TGTGCCAGCAGTTTTGGCTCCCCGGGCGGGGCGGGGTCCTTCTACAATGAGCAGTTCTTC CASSFGSPGGAGSFYNEQFF
TRBJ2-5 - TRBD2 TRBV12-3/TRBV12-4 TGTGCCAGCAGTTTACGGGGGGATGGTAGCCAGTACTTC CASSLRGDGSQYF
TRBJ2-3 - TRBD1 TRBV5-1 TGCGCCAGCAGCCAGGACAGGATCGATACGCAGTATTTT CASSQDRIDTQYF
TRBJ2-7 - - TRBV15 TGTGCCACCAGCAGAGTAGTCAATGTGGGACACCAAAACGAGCAGTACTTC CATSRVVNVGHQNEQYF
TRBJ1-1 - - TRBV29-1 TGCAGCGCTACCTCAGCAGGGTTAACTGAAGCTTTCTTT CSATSAGLTEAFF
TRBJ2-7 - TRBD2 TRBV3-1/TRBV3-2 TGTGCCAGCAGCCCTACTAGCGGGGGGACCTACGAGCAGTACTTC CASSPTSGGTYEQYF
TRBJ2-5 - - TRBV7-9 TGTGCCAGCAGCCCCCCGACTATGGAGACCCAGTACTTC CASSPPTMETQYF
TRBJ2-7 - TRBD1 TRBV12-3/TRBV12-4 TGTGCCAGCATCTCGACAGGGCAGTACGAGCAGTACTTC CASISTGQYEQYF
TRBJ2-3 - TRBD2 TRBV9 TGTGCCAGCAGCGTCAAGCGGGGGGCGCTGAGCACAGATACGCAGTATTTT CASSVKRGALSTDTQYF
TRBJ2-2 - - TRBV19 TGTGCCACTCAGGGCCCACACTACACCGGGGAGCTGTTTTTT CATQGPHYTGELFF
TRBJ2-7 - - TRBV6-2/TRBV6-3 TGTGCCAGCATCCCCCAAACGGGCTCCTACGAGCAGTACTTC CASIPQTGSYEQYF
TRBJ1-6 once - TRBV24-1 TGTGCCACCAGTGATGGTAGGGGCAGTTCACCCCTCCACTTT CATSDGRGSSPLHF
TRBJ2-3 - - TRBV9 TGTGCCAGCAGCGTTGGAGGCCTGGGGGATACGCAGTATTTT CASSVGGLGDTQYF
TRBJ2-5 - TRBD2 TRBV3-1/TRBV3-2 TGTGCCAGCAGCCAAGGAATCGGGGGGACTGTAGGGACCCAGTACTTC CASSQGIGGTVGTQYF
TRBJ1-3 few TRBD1 TRBV13 TGTGCCAGCAGATTACAGGGGACTGGAAACACCATATATTTT CASRLQGTGNTIYF
TRBJ1-1 - - TRBV4-1 TGCGCCAGCAGCCCCGGGAGCACGCCTGAAGCTTTCTTT CASSPGSTPEAFF